The 9 T cell receptor beta chains presented below share a single source sample, sequenced in a study of Tregs in tolerant kidney transplant recipients (dated by TCRdb to between 2018 and 2020). The library was built by means of the immunoSEQ multiplex PCR assay. TCRdb limited this immuneACCESS table to in-frame rearrangements with V and J called. A share of clones is missing; checked studies link under half to unresolved V genes, and the rest is unexplained. This sample lists about 240,000 clones; roughly 80% were detected once. Less than 0.75% of the sample goes to the ten largest clones. Sequencing used CD4+ T cells from blood. These receptors all come from a human donor in good health.

This chain links TRBV5-1 with TRBJ1-1; TRBD1 agrees at 8 bases. With V trimmed by 2 bases and J by 3 bases, 6 bases remained unmatched. Germline loops: CDR1 SGHRS, CDR2 YFSETQ. The CDR3 has 15 residues. CDR3: CASSFRQGLDTEAFF. The CDR3 bases are TGCGCCAGCAGCTTCCGACAGGGGCTGGACACTGAAGCTTTCTTT.

For the CDR3, the DNA is TGTGCCAGCATCTCACTCGGGGGCGGGAGCGAGCAGTACTTC. This sequence encodes CASISLGGGSEQYF. This chain joins TRBV6-6 and TRBJ2-7; a weak D match, TRBD2 (7 bases). This CDR3 is 14 amino acids long. The germline V gene has CDR1 MNHNY and CDR2 SVGAGI (reference sequence). With 7 bases removed from V and 6 bases from J, the gap between germline ends came to 19 bases.

This clone has just one count. This chain joins TRBV18 and TRBJ2-5; 12 bases agree with TRBD2. The length of the CDR3 is 16 residues. Per germline, CDR1 KGHSH and CDR2 LQKENI. V trimming: 1 base; J trimming: 4 bases; junction bases outside the gene matches: 4. The CDR3, as DNA: TGTGCCAGCTCACCACAGACTAGCGGGGGAGGAGAGACCCAGTACTTC. Its protein is CASSPQTSGGGETQYF.

The V and J genes are TRBV19 and TRBJ2-3; 9 bases are a match to TRBD1. The length of the CDR3 is 16 residues. The germline gives CDR1 LNHDA, CDR2 SQIVND (reference sequence). The trim removed 8 bases at V and 4 bases at J, leaving 13 bases unmatched. The DNA for the CDR3 is TGTGCCAGTCGCGATAATGACAGGGGGGGCGCAGATACGCAGTATTTT. Protein product: CASRDNDRGGADTQYF.

J is TRBJ1-5 and V is TRBV18; perhaps TRBD1 as D (6 bases). Trimming left V 6 bases short and J 0 bases short, with 12 bases between. Per the germline V gene, CDR1 is KGHSH and CDR2 is LQKENI. The CDR3 sequence is 15 residues long. CDR3: CASSQQGHSNQPQHF. The CDR3 DNA reads as TGTGCCAGCTCCCAACAGGGACATAGCAATCAGCCCCAGCATTTT.

V and J are TRBV18 and TRBJ2-2; D is possibly TRBD1 (6 bases). The ends were cut back, 3 bases at V and 0 bases at J, with 8 bases in the middle. The CDR3 consists of 15 residues. Germline loops: CDR1 KGHSH, CDR2 LQKENI. CDR3 in DNA: TGTGCCAGCTCACCGGACAGCTCGAACACCGGGGAGCTGTTTTTT. This sequence encodes CASSPDSSNTGELFF.

The chain combines TRBV27 with TRBJ2-3, with D possibly TRBD2 on 5 matching bases. CDR3 length: 17 amino acids. From germline, CDR1 is MNHEY and CDR2 SMNVEV (reference sequence). The V end lost 3 bases, the J end lost 4 bases, and 20 bases lay between the germline ends. CDR3 nucleotides: TGTGCCAGCAGTTTGTATTCCCAAGGGAGAGGAGCAGATACGCAGTATTTT. Translating it yields CASSLYSQGRGADTQYF.

The CDR3 spells CASSQNPANTGELFF. The CDR3 bases are TGCGCCAGCAGCCAAAACCCGGCGAACACCGGGGAGCTGTTTTTT. This rearrangement joins TRBV4-1 to TRBJ2-2, with D unclear. CDR3 size: 15 residues. The V end lost 2 bases, the J end lost 0 bases, and 7 bases lay between the germline ends. The germline gives CDR1 MGHRA, CDR2 YSYEKL.

J is TRBJ1-3 and V is TRBV6-6; a weak D match, TRBD1 (5 bases). The CDR3 has 15 residues. CDR1 is MNHNY and CDR2 is SVGAGI in the germline V gene (reference sequence). Trimming shortened V by 0 bases and J by 2 bases, and 8 bases separated the two germline ends. CDR3 residues: CASSYSGEAGNTIYF. Here the CDR3 DNA reads TGTGCCAGCAGTTACTCAGGGGAAGCTGGAAACACCATATATTTT.